The rows below give T cell receptor beta chains drawn from one sample of a study of blood T cell repertoires in COVID-19. Generated by immunoSEQ multiplex PCR, the TCRdb table keeps only in-frame clones and is missing some. The profile shows 250,000 to 350,000 clones, less than 90% of them singletons. What was sequenced was peripheral blood. All receptors come from a woman in her seventies with COVID-19, enrolled during active disease. Each CDR3 is given with its conserved first and last residue. A D gene is named only where the DNA matches it firmly. Expanded clones are given a class, and other clones once, few, many or no size at all.

>NA|14|TRBV9|TRBJ2-3|NA
TGTGCCAGCAGCGTCAGCGGGTATGGAGATACGCAGTATTTT
CASSVSGYGDTQYF
>TRBD2|15|TRBV9|TRBJ2-5|NA
TGTGCCAGCAGCCCGACCGGGACTAGTATAGAGACCCAGTACTTC
CASSPTGTSIETQYF
>TRBD1|15|TRBV27|TRBJ1-2|NA
TGTGCCAGCAGTTCCACCCTCCAGGGGGCGCGGGGCTACACCTTC
CASSSTLQGARGYTF
>TRBD1|14|TRBV30|TRBJ1-1|few
TGTGCCTGGGGAACCGGGACAGGGGGCACTGAAGCTTTCTTT
CAWGTGTGGTEAFF
>TRBD1|14|TRBV5-5|TRBJ1-4|NA
TGTGCCAGCACCACAGGGGCCGGTGGTGAAAAACTGTTTTTT
CASTTGAGGEKLFF
>TRBD2|14|TRBV5-1|TRBJ2-7|NA
TGCGCCAGCAGCTTGGGACTAGCCGAAGCCGAGCAGTACTTC
CASSLGLAEAEQYF
>TRBD1|16|TRBV30|TRBJ1-1|NA
TGTGCCTGGAGGGAGGGACTGGGACAGGGGAACACTGAAGCTTTCTTT
CAWREGLGQGNTEAFF
>NA|13|TRBV19|TRBJ1-1|NA
TGTGCCAGTAGTACACAGGGAAGCACTGAAGCTTTCTTT
CASSTQGSTEAFF
>NA|15|TRBV6-2/TRBV6-3|TRBJ2-3|NA
TGTGCCAGCAGTTACGGCGGGGCTTACACAGATACGCAGTATTTT
CASSYGGAYTDTQYF
>NA|11|TRBV19|TRBJ1-1|NA
TGTGCCAGTAGTAGGACACTGGAAGCTTTCTTT
CASSRTLEAFF
>TRBD1|13|TRBV6-6|TRBJ1-2|NA
TGTGCCAGCAGCCGTACAGGGGACTATGGCTACACCTTC
CASSRTGDYGYTF